This T cell receptor (beta chain) was found in a study of blood T cell repertoires in COVID-19. For the study at large: From T cells, B-cell-depleted T cells, or PBMCs came the material, which was cDNA or gDNA.

V shed 4 bases and J shed 6 bases, with 6 bases lying between them. The CDR3 is 11 residues long. In germline, CDR1 is SGHDT, CDR2 YYEEEE. Original data processing: Using reference gene primer amplification, nucleated cell counts were estimated. Only in-frame clones appear in the TCRdb table, and some are missing; sequencing was by immunoSEQ multiplex PCR. Clone size and the V and J calls come from that table; the DNA yielded D and trimming. The table shows a few hundred thousand clones, with 80% to 95% occurring only once. Shortly before study entry, within 2 weeks, exposed participants had met a COVID-19 case.

The chain has TRBV5-6 and TRBJ2-3; D gene uncertain. The sequence was collected from a woman aged 35 to 49 who had been exposed to COVID-19. Source material: PBMCs or T cells enriched from blood (not recorded which). The chain's CDR3 is CASSQDDTQYF. CDR3 coding DNA: TGTGCCAGCAGCCAGGATGATACGCAGTATTTT.